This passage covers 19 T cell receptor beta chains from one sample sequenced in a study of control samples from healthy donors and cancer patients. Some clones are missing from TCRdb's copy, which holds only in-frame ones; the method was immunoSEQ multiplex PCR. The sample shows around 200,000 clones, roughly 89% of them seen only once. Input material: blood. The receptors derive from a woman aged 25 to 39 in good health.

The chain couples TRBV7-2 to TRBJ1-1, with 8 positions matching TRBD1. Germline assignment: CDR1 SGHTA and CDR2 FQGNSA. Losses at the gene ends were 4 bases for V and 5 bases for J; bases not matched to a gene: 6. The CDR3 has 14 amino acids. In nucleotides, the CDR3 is TGTGCCAGCAGCTCACAGGGGGATCGGACTGAAGCTTTCTTT. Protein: CASSSQGDRTEAFF.

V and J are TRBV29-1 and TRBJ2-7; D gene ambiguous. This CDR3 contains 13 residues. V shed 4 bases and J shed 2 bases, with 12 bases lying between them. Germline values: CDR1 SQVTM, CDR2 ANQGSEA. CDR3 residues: CSVVGSNAYEQYF. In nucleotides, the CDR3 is TGCAGCGTTGTCGGCAGTAACGCCTACGAGCAGTACTTC.

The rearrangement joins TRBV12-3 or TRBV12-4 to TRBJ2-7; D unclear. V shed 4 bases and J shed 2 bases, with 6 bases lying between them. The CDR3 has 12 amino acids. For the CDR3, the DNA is TGTGCCAGCAGTTCGACCACCTACGAGCAGTACTTC. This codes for CASSSTTYEQYF.

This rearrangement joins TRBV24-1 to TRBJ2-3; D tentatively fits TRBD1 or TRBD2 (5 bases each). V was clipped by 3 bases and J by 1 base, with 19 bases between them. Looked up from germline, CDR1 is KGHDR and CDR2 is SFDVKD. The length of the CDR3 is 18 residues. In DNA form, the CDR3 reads TGTGCCACCAGTGATATTCCCGGGACGGATCCTCGCACAGATACGCAGTATTTT. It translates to CATSDIPGTDPRTDTQYF.

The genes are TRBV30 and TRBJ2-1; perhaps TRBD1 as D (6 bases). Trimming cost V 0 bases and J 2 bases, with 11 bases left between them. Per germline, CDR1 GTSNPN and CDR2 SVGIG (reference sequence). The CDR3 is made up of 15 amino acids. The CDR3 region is CAWSVGRGPYNEQFF. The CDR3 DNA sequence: TGTGCCTGGAGTGTAGGCAGGGGTCCCTACAATGAGCAGTTCTTC.

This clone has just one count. The CDR3 nucleotides are TGTGCCAGCTCAACTCACAGGGGGGACTATGGCTACACCTTC. It translates to CASSTHRGDYGYTF. The chain links TRBV18 to TRBJ1-2, with 8 bases matching TRBD1. The CDR3 has 14 amino acids. Trimming took 5 bases from V and 3 from J; bases not matched to a gene: 5. Germline loops: CDR1 KGHSH, CDR2 LQKENI.

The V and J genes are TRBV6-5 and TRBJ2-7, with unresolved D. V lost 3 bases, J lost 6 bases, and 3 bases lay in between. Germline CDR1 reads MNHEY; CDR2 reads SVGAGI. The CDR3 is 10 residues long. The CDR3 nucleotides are TGTGCCAGCAGTTATCGCGAGCAGTACTTC. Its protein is CASSYREQYF.

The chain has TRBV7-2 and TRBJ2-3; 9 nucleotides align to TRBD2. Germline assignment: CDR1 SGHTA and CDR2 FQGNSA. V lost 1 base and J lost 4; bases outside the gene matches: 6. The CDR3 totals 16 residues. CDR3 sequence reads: CASSLGGSGSPDTQYF. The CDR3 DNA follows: TGTGCCAGCAGCTTAGGGGGTAGCGGGAGCCCAGATACGCAGTATTTT.

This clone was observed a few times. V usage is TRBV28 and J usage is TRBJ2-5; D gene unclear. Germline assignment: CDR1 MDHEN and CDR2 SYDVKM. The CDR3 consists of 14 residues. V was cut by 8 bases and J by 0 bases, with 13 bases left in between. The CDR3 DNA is TGTGCCAGCTCTACGACGTTGTACCAAGAGACCCAGTACTTC. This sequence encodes CASSTTLYQETQYF.

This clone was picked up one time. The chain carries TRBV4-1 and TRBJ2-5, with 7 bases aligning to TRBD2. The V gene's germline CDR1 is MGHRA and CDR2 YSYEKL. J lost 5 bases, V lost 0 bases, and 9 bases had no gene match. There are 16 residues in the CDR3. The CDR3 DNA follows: TGCGCCAGCAGCCAAGATTGGGGGGGAGATTCGGAGACCCAGTACTTC. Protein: CASSQDWGGDSETQYF.

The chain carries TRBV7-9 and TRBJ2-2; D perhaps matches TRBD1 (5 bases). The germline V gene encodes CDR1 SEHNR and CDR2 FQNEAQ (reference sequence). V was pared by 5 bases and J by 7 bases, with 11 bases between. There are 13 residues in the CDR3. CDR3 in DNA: TGTGCCAGCAGCACCAGGGTGATCGGGGAGCTGTTTTTT. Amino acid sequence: CASSTRVIGELFF.

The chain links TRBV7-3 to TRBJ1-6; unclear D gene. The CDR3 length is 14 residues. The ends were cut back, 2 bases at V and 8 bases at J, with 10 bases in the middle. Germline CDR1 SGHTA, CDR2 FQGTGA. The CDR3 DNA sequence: TGTGCCAGCAGCTTAGGCGGCAGACATTCACCCCTCCACTTT. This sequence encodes CASSLGGRHSPLHF.

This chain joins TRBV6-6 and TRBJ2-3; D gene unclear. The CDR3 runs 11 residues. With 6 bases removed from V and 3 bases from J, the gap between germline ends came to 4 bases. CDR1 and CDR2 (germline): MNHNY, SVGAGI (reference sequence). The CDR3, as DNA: TGTGCCAGCAGGGGAACAGATACGCAGTATTTT. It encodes CASRGTDTQYF.

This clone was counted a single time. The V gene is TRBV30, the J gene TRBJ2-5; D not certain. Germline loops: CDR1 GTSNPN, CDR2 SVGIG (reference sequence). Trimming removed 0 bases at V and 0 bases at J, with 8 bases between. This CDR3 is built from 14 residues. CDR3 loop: CAWSVSQNQETQYF. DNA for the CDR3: TGTGCCTGGAGTGTATCTCAAAACCAAGAGACCCAGTACTTC.

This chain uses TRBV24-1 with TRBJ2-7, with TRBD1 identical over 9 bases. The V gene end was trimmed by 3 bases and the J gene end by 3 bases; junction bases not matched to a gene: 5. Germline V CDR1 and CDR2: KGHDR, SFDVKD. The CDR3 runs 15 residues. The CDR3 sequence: CATSDAGTGSYEQYF. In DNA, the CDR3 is TGTGCCACCAGTGATGCCGGGACAGGGAGCTACGAGCAGTACTTC.

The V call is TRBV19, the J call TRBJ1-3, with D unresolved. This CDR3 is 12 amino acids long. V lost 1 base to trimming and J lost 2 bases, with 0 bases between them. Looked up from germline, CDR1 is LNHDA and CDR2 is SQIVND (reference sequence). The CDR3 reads CASSIAGNTIYF. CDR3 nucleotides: TGTGCCAGTAGTATAGCTGGAAACACCATATATTTT.

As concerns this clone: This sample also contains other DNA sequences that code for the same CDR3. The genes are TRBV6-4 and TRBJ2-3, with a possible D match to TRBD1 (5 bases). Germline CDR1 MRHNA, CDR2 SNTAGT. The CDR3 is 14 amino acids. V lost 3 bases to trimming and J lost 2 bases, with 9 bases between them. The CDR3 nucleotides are TGTGCCAGCAGTGATACAGGAGACACAGATACGCAGTATTTT. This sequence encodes CASSDTGDTDTQYF.

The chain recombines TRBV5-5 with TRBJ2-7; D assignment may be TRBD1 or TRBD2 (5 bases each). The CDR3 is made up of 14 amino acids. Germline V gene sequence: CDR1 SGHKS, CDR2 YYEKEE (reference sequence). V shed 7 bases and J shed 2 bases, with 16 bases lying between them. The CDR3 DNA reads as TGTGCCAGCGTTCCCGGGACGGATACCTACGAGCAGTACTTC. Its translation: CASVPGTDTYEQYF.

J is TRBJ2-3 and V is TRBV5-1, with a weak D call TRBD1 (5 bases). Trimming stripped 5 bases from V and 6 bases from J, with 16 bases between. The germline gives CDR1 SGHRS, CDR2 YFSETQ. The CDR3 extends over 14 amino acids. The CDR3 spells CASRVTPGADTQYF. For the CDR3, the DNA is TGCGCCAGCAGAGTAACACCTGGGGCGGATACGCAGTATTTT.